Presented here are 13 T cell receptor beta chains from one specimen sequenced in a study of beta chain features in type 1 diabetes. Study conclusions and caveats: The study found moderately but significantly shorter TCRB CDR3s in all four CD4+ subsets of Type 1 diabetes patients.

Which antigens these TCRs recognize remains unknown. Every isolated RNA sample was fully reverse transcribed, so sequencing captured expressed TCRB transcripts. Produced via immunoSEQ multiplex PCR; TCRdb's table is partial and in-frame only. Here the sample spans some 700,000 clones, over 10% being singletons. The sequenced sample consisted of naive CD4+ T cells from blood. Receptors were obtained from a man younger than 35 with type 1 diabetes.

The CDR3: CAVAAGLETQYF. The CDR3 nucleotides read TGTGCCGTCGCGGCGGGGCTGGAGACCCAGTACTTC. The genes are TRBV10-3 and TRBJ2-5; tentative D call: TRBD2 (6 bases). Trimming took 11 bases from V and 5 from J, leaving 15 bases between them. Germline V lookup: CDR1 ENHRY, CDR2 SYGVKD. The CDR3 is 12 residues long.

This clone was found a few times. This chain uses TRBV9 with TRBJ1-1; tentatively, D is TRBD1 (6 bases). CDR1 SGDLS and CDR2 YYNGEE come from the germline V gene. The CDR3 extends over 14 amino acids. Trimming took 0 bases from V and 3 from J, leaving 9 bases between them. This CDR3 reads CASSVVGGYTEAFF. CDR3 nucleotide sequence: TGTGCCAGCAGCGTAGTGGGGGGCTACACTGAAGCTTTCTTT.

This chain uses TRBV19 with TRBJ2-3, with TRBD1 identical over 7 bases. Germline assignment: CDR1 LNHDA and CDR2 SQIVND (reference sequence). CDR3 length: 13 amino acids. Trimming removed 8 bases from V and 4 bases from J; junction bases left unmatched: 6. Here the CDR3 reads CASQTGEADTQYF. In nucleotides, the CDR3 is TGTGCCAGTCAAACAGGGGAAGCAGATACGCAGTATTTT.

This chain joins TRBV19 and TRBJ1-1; TRBD1 aligns across 8 bases. This CDR3 region has 12 residues. V dropped 5 bases and J dropped 6; count of bases not matched to a gene: 2. Germline V lookup: CDR1 LNHDA, CDR2 SQIVND (reference sequence). CDR3 in amino acids: CASSDRGAEAFF. In DNA form, the CDR3 reads TGTGCCAGTAGTGACAGGGGCGCTGAAGCTTTCTTT.

The gene calls are TRBV2 and TRBJ2-2; D remains ambiguous. Germline values: CDR1 SNHLY, CDR2 FYNNEI. Deletions cut 4 bases from V and 1 base from J, with 4 bases between. CDR3 size: 13 residues. CDR3 nucleotide sequence: TGTGCCAGCAGTGGGCAGAACACCGGGGAGCTGTTTTTT. As protein: CASSGQNTGELFF. Filled out from reference TRBV2 and TRBJ2-2, the complete variable domain reads EPEVTQTPSHQVTQMGQEVILRCVPISNHLYFYWYRQILGQKVEFLVSFYNNEISEKSEIFDDQFSVERPDGSNFTLKIRSTKLEDSAMYFCASSGQNTGELFFGEGSRLTVL.

The chain couples TRBV7-2 to TRBJ2-5; D unresolved. The V gene's germline CDR1 is SGHTA and CDR2 FQGNSA. V lost 7 bases and J 1 base, leaving 10 bases between the germline ends. This CDR3 is built from 13 residues. The CDR3 region has the DNA TGTGCCAGCACACCAGGTGTCCAAGAGACCCAGTACTTC. The encoded protein is CASTPGVQETQYF.

This chain joins TRBV18 and TRBJ1-1, with D possibly TRBD1 on 6 matching bases. V was cut by 4 bases and J by 1 base, with 16 bases left in between. Germline V lookup: CDR1 KGHSH, CDR2 LQKENI. The CDR3 runs to 16 residues. CDR3 in amino acids: CASSLIQGTGNTEAFF. As DNA, the CDR3 is TGTGCCAGCTCACTTATACAGGGAACCGGGAACACTGAAGCTTTCTTT.

The chain combines TRBV27 with TRBJ2-6; tentatively, D is TRBD1 (6 bases). The CDR3 runs to 15 residues. V was cut by 6 bases and J by 1 base, with 10 bases left in between. Germline CDR1 reads MNHEY; CDR2 reads SMNVEV (reference sequence). This CDR3 is CASSPGVSGANVLTF. CDR3 coding DNA: TGTGCCAGCAGCCCAGGGGTATCTGGGGCCAACGTCCTGACTTTC.

The rearrangement joins TRBV30 to TRBJ1-3; the D gene is possibly TRBD1 (6 bases). Trimming removed 1 base from V and 0 bases from J, with 10 bases in between. The CDR3 loop spans 15 amino acids. CDR1 and CDR2 (germline): GTSNPN, SVGIG (reference sequence). The CDR3 bases are TGTGCCTGGAGTGCAGGGGCGAGCTCTGGAAACACCATATATTTT. Protein product: CAWSAGASSGNTIYF.

The chain links TRBV4-1 to TRBJ2-5; D perhaps matches TRBD1 (6 bases). The germline CDR1 and CDR2 sequences are MGHRA and YSYEKL. The V end was cut by 1 base, the J end by 6 bases, with 15 bases between. This CDR3 is built from 15 residues. The CDR3 bases are TGCGCCAGCAGCCAAGTTATCCGAGGGGGAAAGACCCAGTACTTC. Protein sequence: CASSQVIRGGKTQYF.

This rearrangement joins TRBV4-1 to TRBJ1-6; the D gene is possibly TRBD1 (5 bases). The CDR3 covers 18 residues. Germline CDR1 reads MGHRA; CDR2 reads YSYEKL. V was pared by 0 bases and J by 10 bases, with 22 bases between. This CDR3 reads CASSQDAGDRSHGSPLHF. The CDR3 DNA is TGCGCCAGCAGCCAAGATGCGGGGGATAGGAGCCACGGGTCACCCCTCCACTTT.

The chain combines TRBV2 with TRBJ1-1; no definite D call. Germline V lookup: CDR1 SNHLY, CDR2 FYNNEI. The CDR3 has 14 amino acids. Trimming removed 1 base at V and 3 bases at J, with 9 bases between. As DNA, the CDR3 is TGTGCCAGCAGTGAAGATTGGCGGGACACTGAAGCTTTCTTT. It translates to CASSEDWRDTEAFF.

This clone was counted a few times. The gene calls are TRBV19 and TRBJ1-2, with 8 bases matching TRBD1. Germline-derived CDR1 and CDR2 are LNHDA and SQIVND (reference sequence). The CDR3 runs to 14 residues. V was pared by 5 bases and J by 4 bases, with 6 bases of the junction left unmatched. DNA for the CDR3: TGTGCCAGTAGTGCCGGACAGGGATCCTATGGCTACACCTTC. Its translation is CASSAGQGSYGYTF. The full variable domain, rest sourced from reference TRBV19 and TRBJ1-2, is DGGITQSPKYLFRKEGQNVTLSCEQNLNHDAMYWYRQDPGQGLRLIYYSQIVNDFQKGDIAEGYSVSREKKESFPLTVTSAQKNPTAFYLCASSAGQGSYGYTFGSGTRLTVV.